One sample yielded the 15 T cell receptor beta chains listed below, sequenced in a study of cytomegalovirus exposure and HLA in healthy donors. A multiplex PCR was run with 60 Vbeta primers and 13 Jbeta primers. Repertoires were generated with immunoSEQ multiplex PCR, while TCRdb's copy carries only in-frame clones and drops some. The profile shows about 35,000 clones, around 69% of them singletons. Sequenced: PBMCs. Receptors originate from a woman aged 25 to 39 in good health and CMV-seropositive.

The chain recombines TRBV7-9 with TRBJ2-3; D is ambiguous. The CDR3 has 11 residues. CDR1 and CDR2 from the germline V gene are SEHNR and FQNEAQ (reference sequence). V was cut by 0 bases and J by 12 bases, with 7 bases left in between. CDR3 region: CASSLAEPQYF. The DNA for the CDR3 is TGTGCCAGCAGCTTAGCGGAGCCACAGTATTTT.

The chain combines TRBV9 with TRBJ1-6; TRBD1 agrees at 9 bases. The CDR3 covers 16 residues. The J segment lost 7 bases and the V segment lost 3 bases, leaving 8 bases of the junction unmatched. Germline V gives CDR1 SGDLS, CDR2 YYNGEE. For the CDR3, the DNA is TGTGCCAGCAGCGCGGGACAGGGCCCTAGGAATTCACCCCTCCACTTT. Its translation: CASSAGQGPRNSPLHF.

The rearrangement joins TRBV5-1 to TRBJ1-3, with 7 positions matching TRBD1. V was clipped by 1 base and J by 2 bases; unmatched bases: 6. Germline loops: CDR1 SGHRS, CDR2 YFSETQ. The CDR3 has 16 residues. CDR3: CASSLTTGLAGNTIYF. As DNA, the CDR3 is TGCGCCAGCAGCTTGACGACAGGGTTGGCTGGAAACACCATATATTTT.

As for this clone: A read error may account for a junction end that differs from germline. The V gene is TRBV7-7, the J gene TRBJ2-5, with a possible D match to TRBD1 (6 bases). This CDR3 is 14 amino acids long. Germline-derived CDR1 and CDR2 are SSHAT and FNYEAQ (reference sequence). CDR3 loop: CASSPLNQGETQYF. CDR3 in DNA: TGTGCTAGCAGCCCTTTGAATCAGGGGGAGACCCAGTACTTC.

This chain uses TRBV6-1 with TRBJ2-5, with TRBD2 identical over 8 bases. This CDR3 comprises 15 residues. Unmatched junction bases numbered 21, after V lost 10 bases and J lost 11 bases. Germline assignment: CDR1 MNHNS and CDR2 SASEGT. The CDR3 reads CATYLGAGGPLEQYF. The CDR3 DNA is TGTGCCACCTACCTAGGGGCGGGAGGTCCCCTTGAGCAGTACTTC.

The count of this clone is one. V and J are TRBV6-5 and TRBJ2-1, with 10 bases identical to TRBD2. The CDR3 is made up of 15 amino acids. With 6 bases clipped from V and 4 bases from J, the junction kept 6 bases outside the gene matches. In germline, CDR1 is MNHEY, CDR2 SVGAGI. CDR3 region: CASRRAGGLYNEQFF. DNA for the CDR3: TGTGCCAGCAGGAGAGCGGGGGGGCTTTACAATGAGCAGTTCTTC.

The V call is TRBV11-2, the J call TRBJ1-6; 7 positions match TRBD1. Germline V gene data show CDR1 as SGHAT and CDR2 as FQNNGV. The trim removed 2 bases at V and 9 bases at J, leaving 4 bases unmatched. This CDR3 has 14 amino acids. The CDR3 nucleotides read TGTGCCAGCAGCTTATCCCAGGGGGGTTCACCCCTCCACTTT. Translated, it gives CASSLSQGGSPLHF.

V gene TRBV5-5 combines with J gene TRBJ2-2; 7 bases are shared with TRBD1. V shed 0 bases, J shed 6 bases, and the junction held 8 bases outside the gene matches. Germline V lookup: CDR1 SGHKS, CDR2 YYEKEE (reference sequence). The CDR3 spans 16 residues. CDR3 region: CASSLDQTGKAGELFF. In DNA form, the CDR3 reads TGTGCCAGCAGCTTGGATCAGACAGGGAAGGCCGGGGAGCTGTTTTTT.

This chain links TRBV5-4 with TRBJ1-2, with D maybe TRBD1 (6 bases). Trimming cost V 1 base and J 4 bases, with 11 bases left between them. Germline V gene data show CDR1 as SGHNT and CDR2 as YYREEE (reference sequence). The CDR3 is made up of 14 amino acids. CDR3 region: CASSLPGETYGYTF. CDR3 coding DNA: TGTGCCAGCAGCTTGCCAGGGGAGACCTATGGCTACACCTTC.

The chain has TRBV6-5 and TRBJ1-1; 8 bases line up with TRBD1. The V segment lost 0 bases and the J segment 3 bases; nucleotides outside the gene matches: 6. Germline CDR1 MNHEY, CDR2 SVGAGI. This CDR3 is 16 amino acids long. DNA of the CDR3: TGTGCCAGCAGTTACTCTGGGACAGGAGGATACACTGAAGCTTTCTTT. Its translation is CASSYSGTGGYTEAFF.

The J gene is TRBJ1-1, the V gene TRBV5-1; 7 positions agree with TRBD1. CDR3 size: 12 residues. Trimming cost V 0 bases and J 10 bases; bases outside gene matches: 3. Looked up from germline, CDR1 is SGHRS and CDR2 is YFSETQ. The CDR3 sequence: CASSLERGLAFF. As DNA, the CDR3 is TGCGCCAGCAGCTTGGAAAGGGGGCTAGCTTTCTTT.

The V gene is TRBV11-2, the J gene TRBJ2-1; weak D call: TRBD1 (5 bases). Trimming took off 5 bases at V and 0 bases at J, with 8 bases between the two ends. The length of the CDR3 is 14 residues. Germline lookup yields CDR1 SGHAT and CDR2 FQNNGV. CDR3: CASSPRVSYNEQFF. The CDR3 DNA follows: TGTGCCAGCAGCCCCAGGGTCTCCTACAATGAGCAGTTCTTC.

This clone appeared a few times. The rearrangement joins TRBV2 to TRBJ1-2; 8 nucleotides line up with TRBD1. Germline CDR1 reads SNHLY; CDR2 reads FYNNEI. The junction had 9 bases not matched to a gene; V was cut back by 5 bases and J by 4 bases. This CDR3 spans 15 amino acids. CDR3 sequence (DNA): TGTGCCAGCAGTTTCCTTGACAGGGGAGGCTATGGCTACACCTTC. Translation: CASSFLDRGGYGYTF.

The genes are TRBV5-1 and TRBJ2-1; 7 nucleotides line up with TRBD1. Germline trimming cut 4 bases from V and 9 bases from J; bases unmatched to any gene: 13. Germline V gene data show CDR1 as SGHRS and CDR2 as YFSETQ. CDR3 length equals 15 residues. CDR3 DNA sequence: TGCGCCAGCAGCCCAACCGGGACAGATGCGTCTGAGCAGTTCTTC. Protein: CASSPTGTDASEQFF. The whole variable domain, filled in from reference TRBV5-1 and TRBJ2-1, reads KAGVTQTPRYLIKTRGQQVTLSCSPISGHRSVSWYQQTPGQGLQFLFEYFSETQRNKGNFPGRFSGRQFSNSRSEMNVSTLELGDSALYLCASSPTGTDASEQFFGPGTRLTVL.

V gene TRBV18 combines with J gene TRBJ1-2; D gene unclear. Per the germline V gene, CDR1 is KGHSH and CDR2 is LQKENI. V gave up 4 bases and J gave up 3 bases, with 21 bases separating them. The CDR3 covers 17 residues. The CDR3 sequence: CASSQEIPGGVDYGYTF. The CDR3, as DNA: TGTGCCAGCTCACAGGAAATCCCCGGCGGGGTCGACTATGGCTACACCTTC.